The present T cell receptor beta chain was sequenced within a study of CD8 T cells in ankylosing spondylitis. The CDR3 covers 11 residues. Trimming removed 3 bases from V and 6 bases from J, with 5 bases in between. TCRdb reanalysed the 5' RACE reads using MiXCR and keeps one entry per CDR3 protein. Of 300,000 to 400,000 distinct CDR3 sequences listed, roughly 15% are singletons. The sample consisted of blood, either unsorted or a sorted T cell fraction (not recorded which). The TCR sequence derives from a male donor with ankylosing spondylitis or in good health (not recorded which). V usage is TRBV12-3 or TRBV12-4 and J usage is TRBJ2-5; D gene unclear. The CDR3 here is CASSLVQTQYF. For the CDR3, the DNA is TGTGCCAGCAGTTTGGTTCAGACCCAGTACTTC.